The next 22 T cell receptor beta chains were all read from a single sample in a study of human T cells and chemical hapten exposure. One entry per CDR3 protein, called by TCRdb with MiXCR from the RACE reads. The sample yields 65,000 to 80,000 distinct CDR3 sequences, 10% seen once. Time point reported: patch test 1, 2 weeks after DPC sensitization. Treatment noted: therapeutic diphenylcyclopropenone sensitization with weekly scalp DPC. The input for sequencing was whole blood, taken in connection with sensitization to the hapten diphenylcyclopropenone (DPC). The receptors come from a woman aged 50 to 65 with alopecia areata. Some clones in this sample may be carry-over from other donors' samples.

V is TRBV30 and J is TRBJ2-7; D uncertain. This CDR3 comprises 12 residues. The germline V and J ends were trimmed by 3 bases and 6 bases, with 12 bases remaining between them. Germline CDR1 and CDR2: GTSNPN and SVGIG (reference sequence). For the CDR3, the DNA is TGTGCCTGGAGACCCCTCAGCAGCGAGCAGTACTTC. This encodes CAWRPLSSEQYF.

The chain's CDR3 is CASSRSGFANTGELFF. CDR3 sequence (DNA): TGTGCCAGCAGCCGTAGCGGGTTCGCGAACACCGGGGAGCTGTTTTTT. This chain joins TRBV6-5 and TRBJ2-2; the match to TRBD2 covers 7 bases. CDR3 length equals 16 residues. The germline V gene encodes CDR1 MNHEY and CDR2 SVGAGI. Trimming removed 6 bases from V and 0 bases from J; junction bases left unmatched: 7.

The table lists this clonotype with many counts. The CDR3 loop reads CSARDSRRTSGGTDTQYF. As DNA, the CDR3 is TGCAGTGCTAGGGACTCTAGAAGGACTAGCGGGGGCACAGATACGCAGTATTTT. The V gene is TRBV20-1, the J gene TRBJ2-3; TRBD2 matches 12 bases. From germline, CDR1 is DFQATT and CDR2 SNEGSKA (reference sequence). V shed 3 bases, J shed 1 base, and the junction held 11 bases outside the gene matches. The CDR3 has 18 residues.

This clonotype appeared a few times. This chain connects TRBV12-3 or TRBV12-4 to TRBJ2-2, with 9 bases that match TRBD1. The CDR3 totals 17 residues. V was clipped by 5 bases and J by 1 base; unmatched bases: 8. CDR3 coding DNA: TGTGCCAGCAGTCGGGGTATGGGACAGGGGAACACCGGGGAGCTGTTTTTT. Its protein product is CASSRGMGQGNTGELFF.

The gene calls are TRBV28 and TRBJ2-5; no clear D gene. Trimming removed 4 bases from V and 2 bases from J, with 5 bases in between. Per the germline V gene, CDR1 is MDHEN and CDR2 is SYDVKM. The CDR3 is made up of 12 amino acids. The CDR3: CASSSVQETQYF. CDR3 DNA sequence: TGTGCCAGCAGTTCAGTACAAGAGACCCAGTACTTC. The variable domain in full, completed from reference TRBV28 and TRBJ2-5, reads DVKVTQSSRYLVKRTGEKVFLECVQDMDHENMFWYRQDPGLGLRLIYFSYDVKMKEKGDIPEGYSVSREKKERFSLILESASTNQTSMYLCASSSVQETQYFGPGTRLLVL.

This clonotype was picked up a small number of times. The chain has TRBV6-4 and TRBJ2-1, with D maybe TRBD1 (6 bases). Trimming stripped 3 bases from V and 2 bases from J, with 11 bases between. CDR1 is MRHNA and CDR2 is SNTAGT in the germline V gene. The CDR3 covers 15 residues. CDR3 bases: TGTGCCAGCAGTGAGGTTCACAGGGCCTACAATGAGCAGTTCTTC. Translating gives CASSEVHRAYNEQFF.

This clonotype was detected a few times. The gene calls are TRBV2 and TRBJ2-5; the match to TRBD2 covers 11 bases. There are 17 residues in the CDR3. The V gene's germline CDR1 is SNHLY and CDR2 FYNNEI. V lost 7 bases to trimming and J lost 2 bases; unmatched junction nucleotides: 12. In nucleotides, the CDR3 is TGTGCCAGCAACCCGAATGGTCGGACTAGCGGGCAAGAGACCCAGTACTTC. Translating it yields CASNPNGRTSGQETQYF.

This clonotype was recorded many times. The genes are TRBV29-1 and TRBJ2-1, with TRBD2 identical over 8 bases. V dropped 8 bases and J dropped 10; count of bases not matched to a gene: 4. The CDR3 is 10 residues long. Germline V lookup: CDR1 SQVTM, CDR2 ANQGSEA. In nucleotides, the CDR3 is TGCAGCACCGGACTAGCAGAGCAGTTCTTC. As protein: CSTGLAEQFF.

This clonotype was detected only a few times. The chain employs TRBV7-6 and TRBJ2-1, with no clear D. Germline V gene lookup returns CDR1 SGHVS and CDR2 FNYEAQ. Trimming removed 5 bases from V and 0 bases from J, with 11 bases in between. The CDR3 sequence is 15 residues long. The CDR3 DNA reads TGTGCCAGCAGCCCCTCCGCTAGCTCCTACAATGAGCAGTTCTTC. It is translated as CASSPSASSYNEQFF.

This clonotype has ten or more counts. The DNA of the CDR3 is TGTGCCAGTAGTATGACAGGGGGAACCTACGAGCAGTACTTC. It translates to CASSMTGGTYEQYF. The genes are TRBV19 and TRBJ2-7; 9 bases line up with TRBD1. V gave up 3 bases and J gave up 2 bases; unmatched junction bases: 2. CDR3 length: 14 residues. From germline, CDR1 is LNHDA and CDR2 SQIVND (reference sequence).

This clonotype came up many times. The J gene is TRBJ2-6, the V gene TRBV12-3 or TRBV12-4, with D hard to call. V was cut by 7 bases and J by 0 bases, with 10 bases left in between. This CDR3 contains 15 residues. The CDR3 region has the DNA TGTGCCAGCAACCTGTGGGGCTCTGGGGCCAACGTCCTGACTTTC. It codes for CASNLWGSGANVLTF.

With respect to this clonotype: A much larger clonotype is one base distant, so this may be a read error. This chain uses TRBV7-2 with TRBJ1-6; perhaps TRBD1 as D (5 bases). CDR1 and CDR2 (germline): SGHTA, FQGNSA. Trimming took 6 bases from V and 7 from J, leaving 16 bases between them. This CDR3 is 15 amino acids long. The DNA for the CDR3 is TGTGCCAGCAGTTTGGCCCCAAGACAGAATTCACCCCTCCACTTT. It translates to CASSLAPRQNSPLHF.

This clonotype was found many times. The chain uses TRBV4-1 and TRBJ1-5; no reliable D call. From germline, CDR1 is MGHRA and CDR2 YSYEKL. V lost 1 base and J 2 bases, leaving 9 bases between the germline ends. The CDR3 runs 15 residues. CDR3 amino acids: CASSQVPGGNQPQHF. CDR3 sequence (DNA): TGCGCCAGCAGCCAAGTACCCGGCGGCAATCAGCCCCAGCATTTT.

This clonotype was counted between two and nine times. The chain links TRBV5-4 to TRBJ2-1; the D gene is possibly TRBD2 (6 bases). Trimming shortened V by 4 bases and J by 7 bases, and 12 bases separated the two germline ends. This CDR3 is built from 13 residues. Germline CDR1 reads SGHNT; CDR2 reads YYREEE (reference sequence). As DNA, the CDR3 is TGTGCCAGCAGCCAGGGACTGCGGAATGAGCAGTTCTTC. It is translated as CASSQGLRNEQFF.

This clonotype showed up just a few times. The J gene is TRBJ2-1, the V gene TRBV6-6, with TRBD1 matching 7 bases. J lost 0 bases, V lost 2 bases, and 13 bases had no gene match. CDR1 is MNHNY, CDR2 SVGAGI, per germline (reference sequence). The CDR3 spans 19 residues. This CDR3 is CASSYRLTTGRSSYNEQFF. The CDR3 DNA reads TGTGCCAGCAGTTACCGACTAACGACAGGGCGCAGCTCCTACAATGAGCAGTTCTTC.

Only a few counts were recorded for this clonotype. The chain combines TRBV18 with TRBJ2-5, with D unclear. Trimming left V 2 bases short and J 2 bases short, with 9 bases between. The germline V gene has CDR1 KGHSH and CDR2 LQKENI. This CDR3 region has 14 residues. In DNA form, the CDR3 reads TGTGCCAGCTCACCAAACCCGGTACAAGAGACCCAGTACTTC. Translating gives CASSPNPVQETQYF. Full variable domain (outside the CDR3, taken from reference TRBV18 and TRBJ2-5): NAGVMQNPRHLVRRRGQEARLRCSPMKGHSHVYWYRQLPEEGLKFMVYLQKENIIDESGMPKERFSAEFPKEGPSILRIQQVVRGDSAAYFCASSPNPVQETQYFGPGTRLLVL.

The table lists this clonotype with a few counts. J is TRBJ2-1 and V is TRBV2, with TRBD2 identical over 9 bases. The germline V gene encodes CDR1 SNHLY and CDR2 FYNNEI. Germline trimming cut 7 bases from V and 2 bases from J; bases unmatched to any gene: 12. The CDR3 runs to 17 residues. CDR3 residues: CASNRAGGLLTYNEQFF. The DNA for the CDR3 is TGTGCCAGCAACCGGGCGGGAGGGCTTCTAACCTACAATGAGCAGTTCTTC.

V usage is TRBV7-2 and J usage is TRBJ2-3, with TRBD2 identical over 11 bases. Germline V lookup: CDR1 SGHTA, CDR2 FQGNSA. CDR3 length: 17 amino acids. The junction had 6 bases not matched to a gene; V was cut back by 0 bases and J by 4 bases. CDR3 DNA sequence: TGTGCCAGCAGCTTAGCACCTAGCGGGAGGAAAGCAGATACGCAGTATTTT. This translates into CASSLAPSGRKADTQYF.

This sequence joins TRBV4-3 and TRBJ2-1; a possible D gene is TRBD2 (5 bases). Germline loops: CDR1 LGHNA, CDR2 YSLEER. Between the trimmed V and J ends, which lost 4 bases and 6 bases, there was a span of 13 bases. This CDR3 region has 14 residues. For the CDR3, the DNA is TGCGCCAGCAGCCGAACGGGAATCAGCAATGAGCAGTTCTTC. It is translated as CASSRTGISNEQFF.

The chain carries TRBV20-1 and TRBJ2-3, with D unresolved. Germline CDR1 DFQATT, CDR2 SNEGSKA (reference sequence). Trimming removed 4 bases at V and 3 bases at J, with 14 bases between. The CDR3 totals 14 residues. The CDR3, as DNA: TGCAGTGCTACTAGTCCCAGAGTAACAGATACGCAGTATTTT. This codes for CSATSPRVTDTQYF.

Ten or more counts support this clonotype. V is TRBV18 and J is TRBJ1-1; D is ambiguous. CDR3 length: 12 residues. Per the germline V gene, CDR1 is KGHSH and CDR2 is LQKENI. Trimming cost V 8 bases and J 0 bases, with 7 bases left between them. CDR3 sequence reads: CASLSMNTEAFF. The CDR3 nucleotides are TGTGCCAGCCTAAGTATGAACACTGAAGCTTTCTTT. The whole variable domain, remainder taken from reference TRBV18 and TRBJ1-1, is NAGVMQNPRHLVRRRGQEARLRCSPMKGHSHVYWYRQLPEEGLKFMVYLQKENIIDESGMPKERFSAEFPKEGPSILRIQQVVRGDSAAYFCASLSMNTEAFFGQGTRLTVV.

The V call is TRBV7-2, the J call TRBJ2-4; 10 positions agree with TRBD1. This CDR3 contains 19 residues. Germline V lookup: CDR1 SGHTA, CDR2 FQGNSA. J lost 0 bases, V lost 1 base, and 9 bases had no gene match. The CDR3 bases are TGTGCCAGCAGCTTAGGCCGGGACAGGGGATCAATAGCCAAAAACATTCAGTACTTC. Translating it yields CASSLGRDRGSIAKNIQYF. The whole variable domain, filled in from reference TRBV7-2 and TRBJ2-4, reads GAGVSQSPSNKVTEKGKDVELRCDPISGHTALYWYRQSLGQGLEFLIYFQGNSAPDKSGLPSDRFSAERTGGSVSTLTIQRTQQEDSAVYLCASSLGRDRGSIAKNIQYFGAGTRLSVL.